This TCR beta chain stems from a study of blood T cell repertoires in COVID-19. About the study: Acute and convalescent COVID-19 samples came from the United States, Italy and Spain.

Produced via immunoSEQ multiplex PCR; TCRdb's table is partial and in-frame only. The data hold 150,000 to 200,000 clones, with about 91% observed a single time. Trimming left V 8 bases short and J 7 bases short, with 17 bases between. This CDR3 region has 14 residues. Germline loops: CDR1 MNHEY, CDR2 SVGAGI. This clone was counted between two and nine times. The sequenced sample was peripheral blood. The J gene is TRBJ2-2, the V gene TRBV6-5; possible D gene TRBD1, 5 bases. The source of this sequence is a woman between 25 and 40 years old with acute or convalescent COVID-19. The CDR3 DNA follows: TGTGCCAGCCAAGACAGTCCGACGGTCGGGGAGCTGTTTTTT. It encodes CASQDSPTVGELFF.